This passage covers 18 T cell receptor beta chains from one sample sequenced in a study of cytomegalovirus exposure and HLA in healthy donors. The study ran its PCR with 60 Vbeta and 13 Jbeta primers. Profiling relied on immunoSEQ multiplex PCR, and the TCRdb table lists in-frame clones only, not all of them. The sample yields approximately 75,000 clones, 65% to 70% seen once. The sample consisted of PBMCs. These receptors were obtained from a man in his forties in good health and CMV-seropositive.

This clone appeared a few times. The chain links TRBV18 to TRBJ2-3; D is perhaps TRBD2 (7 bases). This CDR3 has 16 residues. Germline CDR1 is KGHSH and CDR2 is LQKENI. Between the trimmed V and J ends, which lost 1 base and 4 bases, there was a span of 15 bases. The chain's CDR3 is CASSPRLGAGADTQYF. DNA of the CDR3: TGTGCCAGCTCACCACGCCTGGGGGCGGGAGCAGATACGCAGTATTTT.

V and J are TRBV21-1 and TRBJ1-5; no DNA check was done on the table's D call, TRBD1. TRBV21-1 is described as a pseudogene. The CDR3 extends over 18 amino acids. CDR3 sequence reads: CASSKGPDKMYSNQPQHF. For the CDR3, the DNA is TGTGCCAGCAGCAAAGGGCCCGATAAAATGTATAGCAATCAGCCCCAGCATTTT.

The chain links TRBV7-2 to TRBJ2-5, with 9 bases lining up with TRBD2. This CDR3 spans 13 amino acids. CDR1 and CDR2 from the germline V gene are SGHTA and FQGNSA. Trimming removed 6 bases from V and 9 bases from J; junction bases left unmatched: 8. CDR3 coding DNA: TGTGCCAGCAGTCCGGGGGTAGCGGGGGCCCAGTACTTC. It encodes CASSPGVAGAQYF. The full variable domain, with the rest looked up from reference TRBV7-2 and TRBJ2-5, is GAGVSQSPSNKVTEKGKDVELRCDPISGHTALYWYRQSLGQGLEFLIYFQGNSAPDKSGLPSDRFSAERTGGSVSTLTIQRTQQEDSAVYLCASSPGVAGAQYFGPGTRLLVL.

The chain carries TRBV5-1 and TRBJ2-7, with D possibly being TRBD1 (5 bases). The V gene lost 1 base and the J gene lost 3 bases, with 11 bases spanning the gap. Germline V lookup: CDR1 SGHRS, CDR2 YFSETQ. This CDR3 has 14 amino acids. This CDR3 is CASSLRAGIYEQYF. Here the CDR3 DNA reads TGCGCCAGCAGCTTGAGGGCAGGGATCTACGAGCAGTACTTC.

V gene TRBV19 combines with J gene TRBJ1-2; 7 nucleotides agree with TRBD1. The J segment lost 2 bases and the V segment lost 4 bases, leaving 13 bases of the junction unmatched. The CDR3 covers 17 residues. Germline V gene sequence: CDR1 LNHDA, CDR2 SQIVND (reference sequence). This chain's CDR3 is CASSRPPTGSFNYGYTF. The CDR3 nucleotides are TGTGCCAGTAGTAGGCCCCCGACAGGGAGCTTCAACTATGGCTACACCTTC.

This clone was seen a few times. CDR3 in DNA: TGTGCCAGCAGCTTAGCGAACACAGCTCATCATCAGCCCCAGCATTTT. Amino acids: CASSLANTAHHQPQHF. J is TRBJ1-5 and V is TRBV7-8, with no clear D. The CDR3 totals 16 residues. V was shortened by 0 bases and J by 5 bases, with 14 bases between the two germline ends. Germline V gene data show CDR1 as SGHVS and CDR2 as FQNEAQ. Based on the CDR3 plus reference TRBV7-8 and TRBJ1-5, the full variable domain is GAGVSQSPRYKVAKRGQDVALRCDPISGHVSLFWYQQALGQGPEFLTYFQNEAQLDKSGLPSDRFFAERPEGSVSTLKIQRTQQEDSAVYLCASSLANTAHHQPQHFGDGTRLSIL.

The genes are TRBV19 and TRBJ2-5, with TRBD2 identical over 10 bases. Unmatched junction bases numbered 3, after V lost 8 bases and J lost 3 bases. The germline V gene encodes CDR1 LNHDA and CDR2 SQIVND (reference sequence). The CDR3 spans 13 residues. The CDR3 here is CASRLAGEETQYF. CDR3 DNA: TGTGCCAGTCGACTAGCGGGTGAAGAGACCCAGTACTTC.

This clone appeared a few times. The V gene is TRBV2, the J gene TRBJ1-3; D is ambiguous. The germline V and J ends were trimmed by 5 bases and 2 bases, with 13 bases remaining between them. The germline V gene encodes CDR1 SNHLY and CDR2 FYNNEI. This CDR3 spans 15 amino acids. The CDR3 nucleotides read TGTGCCAGCAGTTCAAGCGGCAGTCCTGGAAACACCATATATTTT. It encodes CASSSSGSPGNTIYF.

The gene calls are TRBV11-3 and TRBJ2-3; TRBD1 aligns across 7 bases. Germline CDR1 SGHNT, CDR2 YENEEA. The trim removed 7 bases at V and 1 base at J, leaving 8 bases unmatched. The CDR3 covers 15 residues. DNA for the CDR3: TGTGCCAGCAACACAGGGGACCCTCGCACAGATACGCAGTATTTT. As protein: CASNTGDPRTDTQYF.

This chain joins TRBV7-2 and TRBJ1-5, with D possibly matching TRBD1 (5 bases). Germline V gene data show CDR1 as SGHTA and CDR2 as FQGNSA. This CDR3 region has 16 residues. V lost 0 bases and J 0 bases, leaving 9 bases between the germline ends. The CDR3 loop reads CASSLASGASNQPQHF. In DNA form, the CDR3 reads TGTGCCAGCAGCTTAGCGAGTGGGGCTAGCAATCAGCCCCAGCATTTT. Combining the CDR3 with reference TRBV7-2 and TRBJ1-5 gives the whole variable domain GAGVSQSPSNKVTEKGKDVELRCDPISGHTALYWYRQSLGQGLEFLIYFQGNSAPDKSGLPSDRFSAERTGGSVSTLTIQRTQQEDSAVYLCASSLASGASNQPQHFGDGTRLSIL.

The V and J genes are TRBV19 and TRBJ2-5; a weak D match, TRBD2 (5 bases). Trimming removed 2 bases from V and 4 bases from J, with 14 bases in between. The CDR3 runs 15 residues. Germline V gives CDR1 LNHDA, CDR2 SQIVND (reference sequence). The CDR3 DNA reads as TGTGCCAGTAGTATAATCGGCGGGCTAGGAGAGACCCAGTACTTC. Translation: CASSIIGGLGETQYF.

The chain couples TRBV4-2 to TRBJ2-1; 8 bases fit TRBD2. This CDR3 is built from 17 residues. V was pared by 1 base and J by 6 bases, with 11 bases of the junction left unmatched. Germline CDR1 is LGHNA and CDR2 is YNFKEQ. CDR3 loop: CASSQVWVDGGANEQFF. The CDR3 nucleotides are TGTGCCAGCAGCCAAGTCTGGGTCGACGGGGGGGCCAATGAGCAGTTCTTC.

This chain's CDR3 is CASSRSVNTEAFF. The CDR3 DNA is TGTGCCAGCAGCAGGTCGGTCAACACTGAAGCTTTCTTT. This chain joins TRBV6-5 and TRBJ1-1; D remains unclear. V dropped 6 bases and J dropped 2 bases, with 10 bases sitting between them. Germline CDR1 and CDR2: MNHEY and SVGAGI. The length of the CDR3 is 13 residues.

The chain's CDR3 is CATSREVTTGTSGNTIYF. The CDR3 nucleotides are TGTGCCACCAGCAGAGAAGTCACGACAGGGACCTCTGGAAACACCATATATTTT. The chain is built from TRBV15 and TRBJ1-3; 7 nucleotides align to TRBD1. V shed 0 bases, J shed 0 bases, and the junction held 8 bases outside the gene matches. The CDR3 sequence is 18 residues long. Germline CDR1 LNHNV, CDR2 YYDKDF (reference sequence).

CDR3 sequence reads: CASSLVPDSYEQYF. The CDR3 DNA follows: TGTGCCAGCAGCTTGGTCCCCGACAGCTACGAGCAGTACTTC. This chain joins TRBV5-6 and TRBJ2-5, with D perhaps TRBD1 (5 bases). The DNA end is more similar to TRBJ2-7, so the J call may be wrong. This CDR3 is built from 14 residues. The germline V gene has CDR1 SGHDT and CDR2 YYEEEE.

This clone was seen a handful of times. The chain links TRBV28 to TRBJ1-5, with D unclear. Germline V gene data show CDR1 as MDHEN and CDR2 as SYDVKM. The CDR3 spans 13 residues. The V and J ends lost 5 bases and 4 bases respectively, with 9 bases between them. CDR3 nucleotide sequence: TGTGCCAGCAGTCATGAGGTTAATCAGCCCCAGCATTTT. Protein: CASSHEVNQPQHF. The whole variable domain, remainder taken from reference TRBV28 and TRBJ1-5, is DVKVTQSSRYLVKRTGEKVFLECVQDMDHENMFWYRQDPGLGLRLIYFSYDVKMKEKGDIPEGYSVSREKKERFSLILESASTNQTSMYLCASSHEVNQPQHFGDGTRLSIL.

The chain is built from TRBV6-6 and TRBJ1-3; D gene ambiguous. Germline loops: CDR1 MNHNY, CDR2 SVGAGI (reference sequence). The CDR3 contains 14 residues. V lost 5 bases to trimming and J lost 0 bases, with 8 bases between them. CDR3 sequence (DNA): TGTGCCAGCAGTCAAGAGAGCTCTGGAAACACCATATATTTT. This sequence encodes CASSQESSGNTIYF.

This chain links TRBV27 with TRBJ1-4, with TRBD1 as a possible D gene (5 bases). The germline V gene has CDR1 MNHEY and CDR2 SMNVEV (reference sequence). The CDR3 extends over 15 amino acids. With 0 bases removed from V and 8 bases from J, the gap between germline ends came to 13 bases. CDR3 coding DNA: TGTGCCAGCAGTTTATCGTGGGAGGGGAGCGAAAAACTGTTTTTT. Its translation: CASSLSWEGSEKLFF.